The 27 T cell receptor beta chains reported below all come from one sample, sequenced in a study of regulatory T cells in long-lasting Graves disease. The sample's time point: newly diagnosed GD, antithyroid drugs for less than 3 months. PBMC RNA was the source of the TCR library. Construction of the TCR beta libraries employed iRepertoire HTBI primers in conjunction with Arm-PCR of CDR3 regions. Via MiXCR, TCRdb re-called the multiplex PCR reads, giving one row per CDR3 protein. Here the sample spans more than 350,000 distinct CDR3 sequences, under 15% being singletons. The same data also went into a second study, on T cells in Graves' hyperthyroidism and ophthalmopathy.

The material was peripheral blood mononuclear cells (PBMCs), obtained at new diagnosis, from a patient treated with antithyroid drugs. The source is a woman aged 25 to 39 with Graves disease.

This clonotype was seen ten or more times. V usage is TRBV7-9 and J usage is TRBJ1-1, with TRBD1 matching 10 bases. After removal of 5 bases from V and 4 bases from J, the junction contained 1 base not matched to a gene. The germline gives CDR1 SEHNR, CDR2 FQNEAQ (reference sequence). CDR3 length: 13 residues. The CDR3 DNA reads TGTGCCAGCAGCCGACAGGGGGCCACTGAAGCTTTCTTT. This gives the protein CASSRQGATEAFF.

This clonotype was observed at least ten times. The J gene is TRBJ2-3, the V gene TRBV5-4, with 9 nucleotides matching TRBD1. This CDR3 spans 16 amino acids. Germline V gene lookup returns CDR1 SGHNT and CDR2 YYREEE (reference sequence). With 0 bases clipped from V and 3 bases from J, the junction kept 5 bases outside the gene matches. The CDR3 sequence: CASSLGDRAGTDTQYF. CDR3 DNA: TGTGCCAGCAGCTTGGGGGACAGGGCCGGGACAGATACGCAGTATTTT.

The chain employs TRBV6-1 and TRBJ2-2; D unclear. The CDR3 runs to 17 residues. Germline lookup yields CDR1 MNHNS and CDR2 SASEGT. Deletions cut 0 bases from V and 1 base from J, with 12 bases between. CDR3 DNA sequence: TGTGCCAGCAGTGAAGCGCATGGAACGTTGAACACCGGGGAGCTGTTTTTT. Amino acids: CASSEAHGTLNTGELFF.

V and J are TRBV12-3 or TRBV12-4 and TRBJ2-2; D remains unclear. This CDR3 has 12 amino acids. V was cut by 11 bases and J by 2 bases, with 9 bases left in between. CDR3: CAGLLNTGELFF. The CDR3 DNA is TGTGCCGGTCTACTTAACACCGGGGAGCTGTTTTTT.

The chain links TRBV19 to TRBJ2-7; tentatively, D is TRBD1 (5 bases). V lost 6 bases, J lost 2 bases, and 14 bases lay in between. Germline V CDR1 and CDR2: LNHDA, SQIVND (reference sequence). CDR3 size: 14 residues. The CDR3 sequence: CASRKLSGTYEQYF. As DNA, the CDR3 is TGTGCCAGTAGGAAACTATCAGGGACCTACGAGCAGTACTTC.

The CDR3 sequence: CASSQGAGTIFNEQFF. The CDR3 nucleotides read TGCGCCAGCAGCCAAGGGGCGGGGACTATCTTCAATGAGCAGTTCTTC. The rearrangement links TRBV4-1 to TRBJ2-1; 7 positions agree with TRBD2. CDR3 length equals 16 residues. Germline lookup yields CDR1 MGHRA and CDR2 YSYEKL. The V gene end was trimmed by 1 base and the J gene end by 6 bases; junction bases not matched to a gene: 9.

The rearrangement joins TRBV6-1 to TRBJ2-1; D gene unclear. With 1 base removed from V and 3 bases from J, the gap between germline ends came to 7 bases. The CDR3 is 14 residues long. Germline V gives CDR1 MNHNS, CDR2 SASEGT. The CDR3 nucleotides are TGTGCCAGCAGTGAAGTGGGCGGCTACAATGAGCAGTTCTTC. Translating gives CASSEVGGYNEQFF.

There are many counts of this clonotype. The chain combines TRBV10-1 with TRBJ1-1, with 8 bases identical to TRBD1. V shed 2 bases, J shed 1 base, and the junction held 0 bases outside the gene matches. The CDR3 length is 14 residues. Germline CDR1 reads WNHNN; CDR2 reads SYGVQD (reference sequence). CDR3: CASSEGTGNTEAFF. The DNA for the CDR3 is TGCGCCAGCAGTGAGGGGACAGGGAACACTGAAGCTTTCTTT.

This clonotype was seen ten or more times. This chain uses TRBV7-2 with TRBJ1-2; 8 bases agree with TRBD1. This CDR3 is 14 amino acids long. In germline, CDR1 is SGHTA, CDR2 FQGNSA. The V and J ends lost 4 bases and 8 bases, in that order; junction bases with no gene match: 9. CDR3 sequence (DNA): TGTGCCAGCAGCTCTCAGACAGGGGCTGGCGGCTACACCTTC. It codes for CASSSQTGAGGYTF. The whole variable domain, filled in from reference TRBV7-2 and TRBJ1-2, reads GAGVSQSPSNKVTEKGKDVELRCDPISGHTALYWYRQSLGQGLEFLIYFQGNSAPDKSGLPSDRFSAERTGGSVSTLTIQRTQQEDSAVYLCASSSQTGAGGYTFGSGTRLTVV.

This clonotype has more than one count but fewer than ten. This chain uses TRBV19 with TRBJ1-5, with a possible D match to TRBD1 (6 bases). Germline CDR1 reads LNHDA; CDR2 reads SQIVND (reference sequence). The CDR3 loop spans 15 amino acids. The V gene lost 5 bases and the J gene lost 8 bases, with 19 bases spanning the gap. The CDR3, as DNA: TGTGCCAGTAGTCCCCGGGGGGCGTCCAGTGAGCCCCAGCATTTT. It encodes CASSPRGASSEPQHF.

This clonotype was found many times. The chain recombines TRBV18 with TRBJ2-7; D is uncertain. Per the germline V gene, CDR1 is KGHSH and CDR2 is LQKENI. Deletions cut 3 bases from V and 0 bases from J, with 12 bases between. The CDR3 length is 15 residues. In nucleotides, the CDR3 is TGTGCCAGCTCACCTCAGCAGGCCTCCTCCTACGAGCAGTACTTC. Translated, it gives CASSPQQASSYEQYF.

This clonotype was found a few times. This chain connects TRBV20-1 to TRBJ2-7; TRBD1 matches 8 bases. CDR1 DFQATT and CDR2 SNEGSKA come from the germline V gene (reference sequence). The CDR3 is made up of 14 amino acids. After removal of 3 bases from V and 6 bases from J, the junction contained 10 bases not matched to a gene. The CDR3 DNA follows: TGCAGTGCTAGTCTTCAGGGGGCCTACTCCGAGCAGTACTTC. Encoded protein: CSASLQGAYSEQYF.

This clonotype was seen a handful of times. The chain joins TRBV29-1 to TRBJ2-5, with 9 nucleotides matching TRBD2. Per germline, CDR1 SQVTM and CDR2 ANQGSEA. CDR3 length: 16 residues. The V and J ends lost 6 bases and 7 bases, in that order; junction bases with no gene match: 18. CDR3 amino acids: CSVSRGLAVFGGTQYF. DNA of the CDR3: TGCAGCGTAAGCAGGGGACTAGCTGTGTTTGGGGGGACCCAGTACTTC. Variable domain in full (rest from reference TRBV29-1 and TRBJ2-5): SAVISQKPSRDICQRGTSLTIQCQVDSQVTMMFWYRQQPGQSLTLIATANQGSEATYESGFVIDKFPISRPNLTFSTLTVSNMSPEDSSIYLCSVSRGLAVFGGTQYFGPGTRLLVL.

The CDR3 DNA reads TGTGCCAGCAGCTCGGGGCAGGGGATAGACAATGAGCAGTTCTTC. Translated, it gives CASSSGQGIDNEQFF. The V and J genes are TRBV7-7 and TRBJ2-1; possibly TRBD1 for D (6 bases). V lost 4 bases, J lost 5 bases, and 15 bases lay in between. Per germline, CDR1 SSHAT and CDR2 FNYEAQ (reference sequence). The CDR3 is 15 residues long.

The chain has TRBV4-2 and TRBJ2-6, with a tentative D call TRBD2 (6 bases). V lost 0 bases and J lost 0, with 18 bases in between. The CDR3 contains 20 residues. Germline V gene data show CDR1 as LGHNA and CDR2 as YNFKEQ. CDR3 sequence: CASSQDIVGGVSSGANVLTF. The DNA for the CDR3 is TGTGCCAGCAGCCAAGATATAGTAGGCGGGGTGAGCTCTGGGGCCAACGTCCTGACTTTC.

This clonotype was picked up a small number of times. V and J are TRBV9 and TRBJ2-1, with a tentative D call TRBD2 (6 bases). CDR3 length equals 14 residues. Trimming cost V 0 bases and J 4 bases, with 8 bases left between them. The germline gives CDR1 SGDLS, CDR2 YYNGEE. This CDR3 reads CASSVAGEYNEQFF. The CDR3 nucleotides read TGTGCCAGCAGCGTAGCGGGAGAGTACAATGAGCAGTTCTTC.

V usage is TRBV28 and J usage is TRBJ2-4, with D perhaps matching TRBD2 (6 bases). Germline values: CDR1 MDHEN, CDR2 SYDVKM. CDR3 length: 15 residues. The V and J ends lost 5 bases and 0 bases respectively, with 11 bases between them. The DNA of the CDR3 is TGTGCCAGCAGTCGCCGGGGGTTAGCCAAAAACATTCAGTACTTC. This codes for CASSRRGLAKNIQYF.

This clonotype has only one observation. The V call is TRBV24-1, the J call TRBJ1-2; 9 bases line up with TRBD1. Germline V gene data show CDR1 as KGHDR and CDR2 as SFDVKD. With V trimmed by 4 bases and J by 3 bases, 2 bases remained unmatched. This CDR3 is built from 14 residues. CDR3 residues: CATSDRDRDYGYTF. CDR3 sequence (DNA): TGTGCCACCAGTGACCGGGACAGGGACTATGGCTACACCTTC.

This clonotype was found many times. The chain uses TRBV7-9 and TRBJ1-2; TRBD1 matches at 7 bases. The germline V gene encodes CDR1 SEHNR and CDR2 FQNEAQ (reference sequence). This CDR3 has 16 residues. With 7 bases clipped from V and 8 bases from J, the junction kept 19 bases outside the gene matches. The CDR3 DNA is TGTGCCAGCAAAAGGGGAGGACAGGACCACTATGTGGGCTACACCTTC. This sequence encodes CASKRGGQDHYVGYTF.

This clonotype has only a few counts. V is TRBV29-1 and J is TRBJ2-1; TRBD1 matches at 8 bases. The V segment lost 3 bases and the J segment 9 bases; nucleotides outside the gene matches: 13. CDR1 and CDR2 from the germline V gene are SQVTM and ANQGSEA. This CDR3 contains 15 residues. CDR3 sequence reads: CSVDHVPGQVVEQFF. DNA of the CDR3: TGCAGCGTTGACCACGTACCGGGACAGGTCGTTGAGCAGTTCTTC.

This clonotype was found many times. V is TRBV6-2 or TRBV6-3 and J is TRBJ1-4; D gene unclear. Trimming removed 5 bases at V and 11 bases at J, with 15 bases between. The CDR3 is 13 residues long. The germline CDR1 and CDR2 sequences are MNHEY and SVGEGT. CDR3 bases: TGTGCCAGCAGTGAAAGGAGGGCCAACAAACTGTTTTTT. Amino acid sequence: CASSERRANKLFF.

This chain uses TRBV20-1 with TRBJ2-5; D possibly uses TRBD1 or TRBD2 (5 bases each). CDR1 is DFQATT and CDR2 is SNEGSKA in the germline V gene (reference sequence). CDR3 length: 16 amino acids. The germline V and J ends were trimmed by 2 bases and 0 bases, with 16 bases remaining between them. CDR3 protein: CSARRGQGLYQETQYF. In DNA, the CDR3 is TGCAGTGCTAGACGGGGCCAAGGGTTGTACCAAGAGACCCAGTACTTC.

This clonotype was detected a few times. The chain employs TRBV25-1 and TRBJ2-7; 7 bases line up with TRBD2. Per the germline V gene, CDR1 is MGHDK and CDR2 is SYGVNS. The CDR3 spans 15 residues. Trimming at V came to 3 bases and at J to 0 bases, leaving 5 bases not matched to a gene. CDR3 nucleotide sequence: TGTGCCAGCAGTGATCTTGGGGGGGACTCCTACGAGCAGTACTTC. Translated, it gives CASSDLGGDSYEQYF.

V gene TRBV12-3 or TRBV12-4 combines with J gene TRBJ2-3; 7 bases line up with TRBD1. The DNA end favors TRBJ2-7, so the J call may be wrong. This CDR3 has 13 amino acids. As DNA, the CDR3 is TGTGCCAGCAGGGCAAGACAGGGAAGCGAGCAGTACTTC. Residues: CASRARQGSEQYF.

The genes are TRBV18 and TRBJ2-1; D gene ambiguous. This CDR3 spans 13 amino acids. Looked up from germline, CDR1 is KGHSH and CDR2 is LQKENI. V gave up 5 bases and J gave up 4 bases, with 9 bases separating them. For the CDR3, the DNA is TGTGCCAGCTCAATCCAGAAATACAATGAGCAGTTCTTC. This codes for CASSIQKYNEQFF. The entire variable domain, with the rest obtained from reference TRBV18 and TRBJ2-1, is as follows: NAGVMQNPRHLVRRRGQEARLRCSPMKGHSHVYWYRQLPEEGLKFMVYLQKENIIDESGMPKERFSAEFPKEGPSILRIQQVVRGDSAAYFCASSIQKYNEQFFGPGTRLTVL.

Concerning this clonotype: One base away lies a much larger clone, so this may be a sequencing read error. J is TRBJ2-7 and V is TRBV20-1, with 9 bases matching TRBD1. Germline-derived CDR1 and CDR2 are DFQATT and SNEGSKA (reference sequence). Germline trimming cut 5 bases from V and 7 bases from J; bases unmatched to any gene: 6. The CDR3 length is 12 residues. Here the CDR3 DNA reads TGCAGTGCTTACGACAGGGGGAATGAGCAGTACTTC. Protein product: CSAYDRGNEQYF.

This clonotype was counted at least ten times. V and J are TRBV27 and TRBJ2-7, with 15 bases lining up with TRBD2. The CDR3 sequence is 18 residues long. J gave up 2 bases and V 5 bases, and 10 bases lay outside the gene matches. Per the germline V gene, CDR1 is MNHEY and CDR2 is SMNVEV (reference sequence). CDR3 DNA sequence: TGTGCCAGCAGTCCAATCAAGGGACTAGCGGGAGGTACCTACGAGCAGTACTTC. This translates into CASSPIKGLAGGTYEQYF.